This T cell receptor beta chain was retrieved from a study of blood T cell repertoires in COVID-19. Germline V gene data show CDR1 as SGHAT and CDR2 as FQNNGV. V trimming: 1 base; J trimming: 2 bases; junction bases outside the gene matches: 2. The CDR3 runs to 15 residues. Sequencing was performed with immunoSEQ multiplex PCR; in TCRdb, only in-frame clones are kept and a portion is missing. The sample lists around 280,000 clones, approximately 89% occurring once. The J gene is TRBJ2-3, the V gene TRBV11-2; 8 positions agree with TRBD1. This clonotype originated in a woman between 25 and 40 years old with COVID-19, enrolled during active disease. Sequencing used peripheral blood. CDR3 residues: CASSLGTGYTDTQYF. DNA of the CDR3: TGTGCCAGCAGCTTAGGGACAGGGTACACAGATACGCAGTATTTT.